The 4 T cell receptor beta chains below were found in one sample sequenced in a study of blood T cell repertoires in COVID-19. Profiled with immunoSEQ multiplex PCR; TCRdb holds only in-frame clones, not every one. The profile covers 200,000 to 300,000 clones, with about 91% appearing a single time and about 2.3% taken by the ten largest. The sequenced sample consisted of PBMCs or T cells enriched from blood (not recorded which). Receptor source: a middle-aged woman with acute COVID-19.

The chain employs TRBV18 and TRBJ1-5; D unclear. V lost 3 bases, J lost 2 bases, and 17 bases lay in between. CDR1 is KGHSH, CDR2 LQKENI, per germline. CDR3 length: 17 residues. The CDR3 DNA reads as TGTGCCAGCTCACCCGCGAATTTAGCTGGTGGCAATCAGCCCCAGCATTTT. Translating it yields CASSPANLAGGNQPQHF. Filled out from reference TRBV18 and TRBJ1-5, the complete variable domain reads NAGVMQNPRHLVRRRGQEARLRCSPMKGHSHVYWYRQLPEEGLKFMVYLQKENIIDESGMPKERFSAEFPKEGPSILRIQQVVRGDSAAYFCASSPANLAGGNQPQHFGDGTRLSIL.

The genes are TRBV7-7 and TRBJ2-5; 8 bases agree with TRBD2. The CDR3 sequence is 15 residues long. The V and J ends lost 1 base and 5 bases, in that order; junction bases with no gene match: 6. From germline, CDR1 is SSHAT and CDR2 FNYEAQ (reference sequence). This CDR3 is CASSLVGGAGETQYF. The DNA of the CDR3 is TGTGCCAGCAGCTTAGTCGGGGGGGCCGGGGAGACCCAGTACTTC.

This chain joins TRBV30 and TRBJ2-3; D ambiguous. The CDR3 consists of 16 residues. Trimming shortened V by 2 bases and J by 1 base, and 16 bases separated the two germline ends. CDR1 is GTSNPN, CDR2 SVGIG, per germline (reference sequence). CDR3 coding DNA: TGTGCCTGGAGTCCGAGTCTAGGCTTTCGCACAGATACGCAGTATTTT. Encoded protein: CAWSPSLGFRTDTQYF.

V and J are TRBV19 and TRBJ2-1, with 8 positions matching TRBD2. The CDR3 has 14 residues. Germline V gene lookup returns CDR1 LNHDA and CDR2 SQIVND (reference sequence). V was pared by 8 bases and J by 9 bases, with 12 bases of the junction left unmatched. The CDR3 here is CASSIDLRGGEQFF. DNA of the CDR3: TGTGCCAGTTCCATAGACCTACGGGGGGGTGAGCAGTTCTTC.